The 32 T cell receptor beta chains reported below all come from one sample, sequenced in a study of blood T cell repertoires in COVID-19. Produced via immunoSEQ multiplex PCR; TCRdb's table is partial and in-frame only. The sample carries 90,000 to 110,000 clones, approximately 81% recorded once. Sequencing was performed on peripheral blood. The receptor source for this set is an elderly man with acute or convalescent COVID-19.

CDR3 sequence reads: CASSFTGGTDTQYF. The DNA of the CDR3 is TGTGCCAGCAGTTTTACAGGGGGCACAGATACGCAGTATTTT. This chain links TRBV6-2 or TRBV6-3 with TRBJ2-3; 7 nucleotides match TRBD1. V lost 4 bases to trimming and J lost 1 base; unmatched junction nucleotides: 2. This CDR3 spans 14 amino acids. The germline V gene has CDR1 MNHEY and CDR2 SVGEGT.

This chain connects TRBV10-3 to TRBJ2-1; TRBD1 matches at 7 bases. The germline gives CDR1 ENHRY, CDR2 SYGVKD. The CDR3 is 14 residues long. Trimming removed 7 bases from V and 8 bases from J; junction bases left unmatched: 11. CDR3 nucleotide sequence: TGTGCCATCATGGCAGGGGGATCTAAGGATGAGCAGTTCTTC. This translates into CAIMAGGSKDEQFF.

The genes are TRBV7-9 and TRBJ2-7; 9 bases are shared with TRBD1. This CDR3 region has 14 residues. The V and J ends lost 5 bases and 1 base, in that order; junction bases with no gene match: 3. The germline CDR1 and CDR2 sequences are SEHNR and FQNEAQ (reference sequence). CDR3 coding DNA: TGTGCCAGCAGCCGGACAGGGGAATCCTACGAGCAGTACTTC. It translates to CASSRTGESYEQYF.

This chain uses TRBV7-9 with TRBJ1-1; D is possibly TRBD1 (6 bases). Deletions cut 4 bases from V and 8 bases from J, with 8 bases between. Germline V gene data show CDR1 as SEHNR and CDR2 as FQNEAQ (reference sequence). The CDR3 contains 11 residues. The CDR3 protein is CASSSDREAFF. CDR3 nucleotides: TGTGCCAGCAGCTCAGACAGGGAAGCTTTCTTT.

This clone was counted between two and nine times. This sequence joins TRBV5-1 and TRBJ2-4, with 8 bases matching TRBD1. The CDR3 runs to 18 residues. Germline CDR1 SGHRS, CDR2 YFSETQ. V lost 0 bases and J lost 1; bases outside the gene matches: 9. The CDR3 coding sequence is TGCGCCAGCAGCTTGGCAGGGGGCGAGGGTAACGCCAAAAACATTCAGTACTTC. Amino acids: CASSLAGGEGNAKNIQYF. Variable domain in full (rest from reference TRBV5-1 and TRBJ2-4): KAGVTQTPRYLIKTRGQQVTLSCSPISGHRSVSWYQQTPGQGLQFLFEYFSETQRNKGNFPGRFSGRQFSNSRSEMNVSTLELGDSALYLCASSLAGGEGNAKNIQYFGAGTRLSVL.

The chain couples TRBV7-3 to TRBJ2-1, with 9 bases lining up with TRBD1. Germline V lookup: CDR1 SGHTA, CDR2 FQGTGA. The CDR3 has 16 amino acids. V was pared by 5 bases and J by 4 bases, with 9 bases of the junction left unmatched. The CDR3 sequence: CASSKLGTGKYNEQFF. The CDR3 bases are TGTGCCAGCAGCAAGCTAGGGACAGGGAAATACAATGAGCAGTTCTTC. The full variable domain, completed using reference TRBV7-3 and TRBJ2-1, is GAGVSQTPSNKVTEKGKYVELRCDPISGHTALYWYRQSLGQGPEFLIYFQGTGAADDSGLPNDRFFAVRPEGSVSTLKIQRTERGDSAVYLCASSKLGTGKYNEQFFGPGTRLTVL.

CDR3 DNA: TGTGCCAGCAGTTTAAGAGGGGGAGTTAATTCACCCCTCCACTTT. It is translated as CASSLRGGVNSPLHF. V and J are TRBV27 and TRBJ1-6; weak D call: TRBD1 (6 bases). The ends were cut back, 2 bases at V and 6 bases at J, with 11 bases in the middle. Germline V gives CDR1 MNHEY, CDR2 SMNVEV (reference sequence). The CDR3 is 15 amino acids.

A few counts support this clone. The CDR3 loop reads CASSSISQGGNQPQHF. The CDR3 DNA reads as TGTGCCAGTAGTAGTATCTCTCAGGGTGGCAATCAGCCCCAGCATTTT. The chain uses TRBV19 and TRBJ1-5, with D possibly being TRBD1 (5 bases). V was trimmed by 4 bases and J by 2 bases, leaving 15 bases between them. The CDR3 contains 16 residues. Germline CDR1 reads LNHDA; CDR2 reads SQIVND (reference sequence).

The chain couples TRBV10-1 to TRBJ2-7, with a tentative D call TRBD2 (5 bases). The CDR3 loop spans 15 amino acids. Looked up from germline, CDR1 is WNHNN and CDR2 is SYGVQD (reference sequence). Trimming removed 3 bases from V and 4 bases from J, with 16 bases in between. Here the CDR3 DNA reads TGCGCCAGCAGTGATTTTCGGGGAAAAGGGTACGAGCAGTACTTC. It specifies CASSDFRGKGYEQYF.

This clone was detected only once. This chain connects TRBV10-1 to TRBJ2-7; D is possibly TRBD1 (6 bases). V dropped 8 bases and J dropped 5 bases, with 13 bases sitting between them. Per the germline V gene, CDR1 is WNHNN and CDR2 is SYGVQD (reference sequence). The CDR3 sequence is 12 residues long. The CDR3 DNA reads as TGCGCCAGCTCAGACAGGTTCGACGAGCAGTACTTC. Protein sequence: CASSDRFDEQYF.

This clone was detected a few times. The chain is built from TRBV5-1 and TRBJ2-3, with no clear D. This CDR3 comprises 17 residues. Germline loops: CDR1 SGHRS, CDR2 YFSETQ. Trimming pared 4 bases from V and 0 bases from J, leaving 18 bases between. The CDR3 spells CASSPMRVGPSTDTQYF. The CDR3 coding sequence is TGCGCCAGCAGCCCCATGCGAGTGGGCCCTAGCACAGATACGCAGTATTTT.

This clone was seen a few times. This rearrangement joins TRBV4-3 to TRBJ1-3; tentatively, D is TRBD1 (6 bases). The CDR3 spans 16 residues. V was pared by 0 bases and J by 0 bases, with 9 bases between. Germline V gene sequence: CDR1 LGHNA, CDR2 YSLEER. As DNA, the CDR3 is TGCGCCAGCAGCCAAGATCAGGGGCCCTCTGGAAACACCATATATTTT. Protein: CASSQDQGPSGNTIYF.

The chain combines TRBV12-3 or TRBV12-4 with TRBJ2-5; possible D gene TRBD1, 5 bases. V lost 3 bases and J lost 5, with 10 bases in between. The CDR3 runs 13 residues. CDR3 residues: CASSFSGQETQYF. In nucleotides, the CDR3 is TGTGCCAGCAGTTTCTCAGGGCAGGAGACCCAGTACTTC.

The rearrangement links TRBV7-9 to TRBJ1-4, with a weak D call TRBD1 (6 bases). The CDR3 runs 15 residues. The ends were cut back, 0 bases at V and 5 bases at J, with 10 bases in the middle. Germline V gene data show CDR1 as SEHNR and CDR2 as FQNEAQ (reference sequence). This CDR3 reads CASSLATGVNEKLFF. DNA of the CDR3: TGTGCCAGCAGCTTAGCGACAGGAGTCAATGAAAAACTGTTTTTT.

The sample holds a few counts of this clone. The rearrangement uses TRBV16 and TRBJ1-3; 8 bases line up with TRBD1. The CDR3 runs 17 residues. V lost 2 bases to trimming and J lost 1 base; unmatched junction nucleotides: 7. Germline V CDR1 and CDR2: KGHSY, FQNENV. This chain's CDR3 is CASSQKGQALSGNTIYF. The CDR3 nucleotides read TGTGCCAGCAGCCAAAAGGGACAGGCATTGTCTGGAAACACCATATATTTT. The full variable domain, rest sourced from reference TRBV16 and TRBJ1-3, is GEEVAQTPKHLVRGEGQKAKLYCAPIKGHSYVFWYQQVLKNEFKFLISFQNENVFDETGMPKERFSAKCLPNSPCSLEIQATKLEDSAVYFCASSQKGQALSGNTIYFGEGSWLTVV.

The chain uses TRBV7-8 and TRBJ2-5; 8 nucleotides align to TRBD2. Germline V lookup: CDR1 SGHVS, CDR2 FQNEAQ. With 4 bases clipped from V and 5 bases from J, the junction kept 12 bases outside the gene matches. The CDR3 totals 16 residues. The CDR3: CASSSRGSGSGETQYF. The CDR3 bases are TGTGCCAGCAGCTCCCGAGGGAGCGGGAGCGGGGAGACCCAGTACTTC. Supplemented by reference TRBV7-8 and TRBJ2-5, the full variable domain reads GAGVSQSPRYKVAKRGQDVALRCDPISGHVSLFWYQQALGQGPEFLTYFQNEAQLDKSGLPSDRFFAERPEGSVSTLKIQRTQQEDSAVYLCASSSRGSGSGETQYFGPGTRLLVL.

This chain links TRBV7-9 with TRBJ1-1; unclear D gene. Trimming cost V 1 base and J 4 bases, with 7 bases left between them. CDR1 is SEHNR and CDR2 is FQNEAQ in the germline V gene (reference sequence). This CDR3 spans 13 amino acids. CDR3 DNA: TGTGCCAGCAGCTTAGAGACAATCACTGAAGCTTTCTTT. This encodes CASSLETITEAFF.

There are a few counts of this clone. This chain joins TRBV27 and TRBJ1-1, with D hard to call. In germline, CDR1 is MNHEY, CDR2 SMNVEV (reference sequence). This CDR3 is built from 13 residues. V shed 5 bases and J shed 0 bases, with 7 bases lying between them. The CDR3 loop is CASSIVMNTEAFF. CDR3 in DNA: TGTGCCAGCAGTATAGTTATGAACACTGAAGCTTTCTTT.

In this sample, this clone turned up a few times. No DNA is shown, since the ends of the CDR3 on it are uncertain; the CDR3 is the one TCRdb lists. The chain links TRBV30 to TRBJ1-2; whether TRBD1, the table's D call, matches the DNA was not checked. Looked up from germline, CDR1 is GTSNPN and CDR2 is SVGIG (reference sequence). The CDR3 spans 8 amino acids, including both terminal residues. CDR3 in amino acids: CAWGRGTF.

The V gene is TRBV5-4, the J gene TRBJ1-5; 8 bases align to TRBD1. The J segment lost 3 bases and the V segment lost 4 bases, leaving 6 bases of the junction unmatched. In germline, CDR1 is SGHNT, CDR2 YYREEE (reference sequence). This CDR3 region has 15 residues. The chain's CDR3 is CASSRGTGVNQPQHF. CDR3 in DNA: TGTGCCAGCAGCAGAGGGACAGGCGTCAATCAGCCCCAGCATTTT.

The chain combines TRBV7-3 with TRBJ2-1; the match to TRBD2 covers 7 bases. Trimming removed 7 bases from V and 5 bases from J; junction bases left unmatched: 8. The CDR3 extends over 14 amino acids. The germline V gene has CDR1 SGHTA and CDR2 FQGTGA. The CDR3 spells CASTYSGGNNEQFF. DNA for the CDR3: TGTGCCAGCACGTATTCGGGGGGAAACAATGAGCAGTTCTTC.

V usage is TRBV19 and J usage is TRBJ1-4, with D maybe TRBD1 (6 bases). CDR3 length: 15 residues. Trimming pared 5 bases from V and 8 bases from J, leaving 18 bases between. The germline V gene encodes CDR1 LNHDA and CDR2 SQIVND (reference sequence). The CDR3 spells CASSEQGASREKLFF. CDR3 bases: TGTGCCAGTAGTGAACAGGGCGCCTCCCGGGAAAAACTGTTTTTT.

The rearrangement joins TRBV18 to TRBJ1-1; tentative D call: TRBD1 (5 bases). Germline V gene sequence: CDR1 KGHSH, CDR2 LQKENI. This CDR3 contains 14 residues. Trimming pared 3 bases from V and 6 bases from J, leaving 14 bases between. The CDR3 loop reads CASSPSRDSAEAFF. The CDR3 DNA reads TGTGCCAGCTCACCTTCCAGGGATTCGGCTGAAGCTTTCTTT.

This chain connects TRBV2 to TRBJ2-3, with D maybe TRBD2 (6 bases). CDR3 length: 14 amino acids. V lost 7 bases and J 1 base, leaving 12 bases between the germline ends. Germline CDR1 is SNHLY and CDR2 is FYNNEI. The CDR3 bases are TGTGCCAGCAAATCGGGACTTGGCACAGATACGCAGTATTTT. This translates into CASKSGLGTDTQYF.

This sequence joins TRBV7-3 and TRBJ1-1; TRBD1 is a possible D gene (6 bases). This CDR3 spans 14 amino acids. V shed 5 bases and J shed 5 bases, with 15 bases lying between them. Germline lookup yields CDR1 SGHTA and CDR2 FQGTGA. The CDR3 DNA is TGTGCCAGCAGCCCACAGGGTAGGGTGACTGAAGCTTTCTTT. This gives the protein CASSPQGRVTEAFF.

This chain uses TRBV4-1 with TRBJ1-1, with D perhaps matching TRBD1 (6 bases). CDR1 and CDR2 (germline): MGHRA, YSYEKL. This CDR3 is built from 14 residues. V lost 2 bases and J 1 base, leaving 8 bases between the germline ends. In DNA, the CDR3 is TGCGCCAGCAGCCAAATAGGGGGGAACACTGAAGCTTTCTTT. Residues: CASSQIGGNTEAFF.

The gene calls are TRBV2 and TRBJ2-7; D gene uncertain. The V gene lost 1 base and the J gene lost 1 base, with 5 bases spanning the gap. Germline CDR1 and CDR2: SNHLY and FYNNEI. This CDR3 is built from 13 residues. For the CDR3, the DNA is TGTGCCAGCAGTGAAGGAGATTCCTACGAGCAGTACTTC. This sequence encodes CASSEGDSYEQYF.

The sample holds a few counts of this clone. This chain connects TRBV19 to TRBJ2-2; 9 nucleotides line up with TRBD1. J gave up 0 bases and V 6 bases, and 8 bases lay outside the gene matches. Germline assignment: CDR1 LNHDA and CDR2 SQIVND (reference sequence). The CDR3 is 17 residues long. The chain's CDR3 is CASSNLQGASNTGELFF. The CDR3 bases are TGTGCCAGTAGCAATTTACAGGGGGCTTCGAACACCGGGGAGCTGTTTTTT.

The V and J genes are TRBV5-1 and TRBJ1-2, with no clear D. Per the germline V gene, CDR1 is SGHRS and CDR2 is YFSETQ. CDR3 length: 15 residues. The germline V and J ends were trimmed by 5 bases and 0 bases, with 14 bases remaining between them. CDR3: CASRTTSLPNYGYTF. As DNA, the CDR3 is TGCGCCAGCAGGACTACAAGTCTACCTAACTATGGCTACACCTTC.

In its sample, this clone was seen a few times. This sequence joins TRBV2 and TRBJ1-4; 7 bases match TRBD1. This CDR3 is 15 amino acids long. The V and J ends lost 3 bases and 4 bases, in that order; junction bases with no gene match: 5. CDR1 is SNHLY, CDR2 FYNNEI, per germline. The CDR3: CASSEGQKINEKLFF. The CDR3 DNA reads as TGTGCCAGCAGTGAGGGACAGAAGATTAATGAAAAACTGTTTTTT.

This clone was counted a single time. This rearrangement joins TRBV18 to TRBJ2-3; a possible D gene is TRBD1 (6 bases). The germline V gene encodes CDR1 KGHSH and CDR2 LQKENI. The CDR3 has 15 residues. Trimming stripped 2 bases from V and 0 bases from J, with 9 bases between. CDR3 in DNA: TGTGCCAGCTCACCAGGGACACTGAGCACAGATACGCAGTATTTT. It encodes CASSPGTLSTDTQYF.

V and J are TRBV7-9 and TRBJ1-2; unclear D gene. Germline lookup yields CDR1 SEHNR and CDR2 FQNEAQ (reference sequence). Trimming removed 2 bases at V and 7 bases at J, with 5 bases between. The CDR3 sequence is 11 residues long. The CDR3 loop reads CASSLYGGYTF. In nucleotides, the CDR3 is TGTGCCAGCAGCTTATACGGTGGCTACACCTTC.